These 23 T cell receptor beta chains share one sample of origin, sequenced in a study of blood T cell repertoires in COVID-19 (TCRdb year 2020). Library preparation was by the immunoSEQ multiplex PCR assay. TCRdb took over this immuneACCESS table, retaining in-frame rearrangements with V and J assigned. Such tables are incomplete; in checked studies, under half of the missing clones stem from an unresolved V gene, and the remainder is unexplained. The sample yields approximately 330,000 clones; nearly 90% were counted once. The ten largest clones take up roughly 1% of the sample. The sequencing sample was made of peripheral blood. Receptor source: a woman between 35 and 50 years old with COVID-19, enrolled during active disease.

V gene TRBV3-1 (or the pseudogene TRBV3-2) combines with J gene TRBJ1-1; the D gene is possibly TRBD1 (5 bases). V lost 1 base, J lost 6 bases, and 6 bases lay in between. CDR1 and CDR2 (germline): LGHDT, YNNKEL (reference sequence). The CDR3 consists of 12 residues. CDR3 sequence (DNA): TGTGCCAGCAGCCAAGGACAGTCTGAAGCTTTCTTT. Its translation: CASSQGQSEAFF.

V is TRBV18 and J is TRBJ2-1, with TRBD2 matching over 7 bases. The CDR3 runs to 15 residues. V shed 3 bases and J 2 bases; nucleotides not matched to a gene: 4. Germline V gene data show CDR1 as KGHSH and CDR2 as LQKENI. This CDR3 is CASSPVAGTYNEQFF. CDR3 in DNA: TGTGCCAGCTCACCGGTAGCGGGTACCTACAATGAGCAGTTCTTC.

The chain uses TRBV9 and TRBJ2-1, with TRBD2 identical over 10 bases. This CDR3 has 17 amino acids. Germline assignment: CDR1 SGDLS and CDR2 YYNGEE. V gave up 0 bases and J gave up 4 bases; unmatched junction bases: 7. CDR3 sequence: CASSVARSGGAYNEQFF. CDR3 coding DNA: TGTGCCAGCAGCGTAGCTCGGAGCGGGGGGGCTTACAATGAGCAGTTCTTC.

The CDR3 nucleotides are TGTGCCAGCAGGAGGGGACTAGCGACTACGGAGCAGTACTTC. Amino acids: CASRRGLATTEQYF. This chain connects TRBV6-5 to TRBJ2-7; 10 nucleotides align to TRBD2. Unmatched junction bases numbered 9, after V lost 6 bases and J lost 7 bases. There are 14 residues in the CDR3. Germline V gene sequence: CDR1 MNHEY, CDR2 SVGAGI.

The V gene is TRBV28, the J gene TRBJ1-1; D is possibly TRBD1 (5 bases). The V and J ends lost 8 bases and 0 bases respectively, with 10 bases between them. Germline values: CDR1 MDHEN, CDR2 SYDVKM. This CDR3 region has 13 residues. Here the CDR3 reads CASLDTLNTEAFF. As DNA, the CDR3 is TGTGCCAGCCTGGACACCCTGAACACTGAAGCTTTCTTT.

This chain joins TRBV7-3 and TRBJ2-1; 13 bases are shared with TRBD2. The germline V gene has CDR1 SGHTA and CDR2 FQGTGA. The CDR3 sequence is 15 residues long. V lost 5 bases to trimming and J lost 5 bases; unmatched junction nucleotides: 3. CDR3 nucleotide sequence: TGTGCCAGCAGCCTAGGACTAGCGGGGGACAATGAGCAGTTCTTC. Encoded protein: CASSLGLAGDNEQFF.

The chain links TRBV19 to TRBJ1-5; TRBD1 agrees at 10 bases. The CDR3 loop spans 16 amino acids. CDR1 LNHDA and CDR2 SQIVND come from the germline V gene (reference sequence). V lost 2 bases to trimming and J lost 6 bases; unmatched junction nucleotides: 7. The chain's CDR3 is CASSIMGQGLGQPQHF. The DNA of the CDR3 is TGTGCCAGTAGTATAATGGGACAGGGGTTGGGTCAGCCCCAGCATTTT.

V gene TRBV27 combines with J gene TRBJ1-1; maybe TRBD1 (6 bases). From germline, CDR1 is MNHEY and CDR2 SMNVEV (reference sequence). The CDR3 totals 13 residues. The germline V and J ends were trimmed by 8 bases and 4 bases, with 14 bases remaining between them. The CDR3: CASHIGGSTEAFF. CDR3 DNA: TGTGCCAGCCATATAGGGGGAAGCACTGAAGCTTTCTTT.

The V and J genes are TRBV28 and TRBJ1-1; 8 bases match TRBD1. Germline V gives CDR1 MDHEN, CDR2 SYDVKM. Trimming took 11 bases from V and 8 from J; bases not matched to a gene: 10. CDR3 size: 12 residues. Written as DNA, the CDR3 is TGTGCCGCGGGCAGGGGGCAGGTGGAAGCTTTCTTT. This sequence encodes CAAGRGQVEAFF.

The CDR3 reads CASSPWRQNTEAFF. CDR3 nucleotide sequence: TGTGCCAGCAGCCCCTGGAGGCAGAACACTGAAGCTTTCTTT. This rearrangement joins TRBV9 to TRBJ1-1; no clear D. The CDR3 runs 14 residues. CDR1 is SGDLS and CDR2 is YYNGEE in the germline V gene. The V gene lost 4 bases and the J gene lost 1 base, with 11 bases spanning the gap.

As to this clone: Likely a read error: the CDR3 ends without its conserved phenylalanine or tryptophan. The DNA is left out, because the CDR3 cannot be placed on it with certainty; the CDR3 is given as TCRdb lists it. The chain is built from TRBV7-9 and TRBJ1-1; TRBD1 reflects the table's D call only, with no check against the DNA. CDR1 is SEHNR and CDR2 is FQNEAQ in the germline V gene (reference sequence). The CDR3 extends over 13 residues, inclusive of both ends. CDR3 protein: CASSKAGTGSTFV.

The rearrangement uses TRBV19 and TRBJ2-7; 8 positions agree with TRBD1. V lost 5 bases to trimming and J lost 7 bases; unmatched junction nucleotides: 10. The length of the CDR3 is 14 residues. Germline V CDR1 and CDR2: LNHDA, SQIVND (reference sequence). In DNA form, the CDR3 reads TGTGCCAGTAGTCTTACAGGGGGAGGAAAAGAGCAGTACTTC. This encodes CASSLTGGGKEQYF.

The genes are TRBV27 and TRBJ1-5, with 7 bases fitting TRBD1. J gave up 1 base and V 6 bases, and 9 bases lay outside the gene matches. Germline loops: CDR1 MNHEY, CDR2 SMNVEV (reference sequence). The CDR3 has 16 amino acids. The CDR3 region is CASSRGTGVSNQPQHF. The DNA for the CDR3 is TGTGCCAGCAGCCGGGGAACAGGGGTGAGCAATCAGCCCCAGCATTTT.

V gene TRBV6-5 combines with J gene TRBJ1-2; D is possibly TRBD1 (5 bases). V shed 0 bases and J shed 7 bases, with 12 bases lying between them. From germline, CDR1 is MNHEY and CDR2 SVGAGI. CDR3 length: 14 amino acids. CDR3 in DNA: TGTGCCAGCAGTTACTCATGGGGGGAGGCTGGCTACACCTTC. This encodes CASSYSWGEAGYTF.

The gene calls are TRBV5-4 and TRBJ1-3; 8 positions agree with TRBD1. Germline trimming cut 0 bases from V and 6 bases from J; bases unmatched to any gene: 11. CDR1 and CDR2 from the germline V gene are SGHNT and YYREEE (reference sequence). The CDR3 runs to 17 residues. The CDR3 bases are TGTGCCAGCAGCTTGGGCCGCCTGGGACAGGAACCAAACACCATATATTTT. This sequence encodes CASSLGRLGQEPNTIYF.

This chain uses TRBV19 with TRBJ1-5; D gene unclear. The CDR3 loop spans 13 amino acids. Germline values: CDR1 LNHDA, CDR2 SQIVND (reference sequence). The ends were cut back, 3 bases at V and 6 bases at J, with 9 bases in the middle. The CDR3 bases are TGTGCCAGTAGTATGGGTCCAGGTCAGCCCCAGCATTTT. This codes for CASSMGPGQPQHF.

The rearrangement uses TRBV5-6 and TRBJ1-1; the match to TRBD1 covers 9 bases. The germline V gene encodes CDR1 SGHDT and CDR2 YYEEEE. Trimming at V came to 1 base and at J to 10 bases, leaving 5 bases not matched to a gene. The CDR3 loop spans 13 amino acids. The CDR3 DNA reads as TGTGCCAGCAGCTTGAGGGACAGGGATGCAGCTTTCTTT. Protein product: CASSLRDRDAAFF.

This chain uses TRBV11-2 with TRBJ2-2; 10 bases agree with TRBD2. This CDR3 region has 18 residues. Germline lookup yields CDR1 SGHAT and CDR2 FQNNGV. Trimming removed 3 bases from V and 6 bases from J; junction bases left unmatched: 13. CDR3 nucleotides: TGTGCCAGCAGCTTTCCAAACCCAGCGGGAGGGATCCCCGGGGAGCTGTTTTTT. This encodes CASSFPNPAGGIPGELFF. The full variable domain, rest sourced from reference TRBV11-2 and TRBJ2-2, is EAGVAQSPRYKIIEKRQSVAFWCNPISGHATLYWYQQILGQGPKLLIQFQNNGVVDDSQLPKDRFSAERLKGVDSTLKIQPAKLEDSAVYLCASSFPNPAGGIPGELFFGEGSRLTVL.

The genes are TRBV6-2 or TRBV6-3 and TRBJ2-5; 9 bases line up with TRBD2. The germline gives CDR1 MNHEY, CDR2 SVGEGT. V shed 5 bases and J 5 bases; nucleotides not matched to a gene: 12. The CDR3 consists of 16 residues. The CDR3 region has the DNA TGTGCCAGCAGTAGCATTCGGCGGGGGGGCCTTGAGACCCAGTACTTC. Its protein product is CASSSIRRGGLETQYF.

The chain carries TRBV21-1 and TRBJ2-2; the table assigns TRBD1, which was not confirmed against the DNA. TRBV21-1 is described as a pseudogene. This CDR3 comprises 15 residues. In DNA, the CDR3 is TGTGCCAGCAGTTTCTCAGGGGGTAGGACCGGGGAGCTGTTTTTT. Its protein product is CASSFSGGRTGELFF.

The CDR3 DNA reads as TGTGCCAGCAGCCAAGATCTCCTAGCGGGACTACCCTACGAGCAGTACTTC. Translating it yields CASSQDLLAGLPYEQYF. This sequence joins TRBV3-1 (or the pseudogene TRBV3-2) and TRBJ2-7, with 9 bases matching TRBD2. The germline V gene has CDR1 LGHDT and CDR2 YNNKEL (reference sequence). CDR3 length: 17 amino acids. Trimming removed 0 bases from V and 2 bases from J; junction bases left unmatched: 8.

V usage is TRBV12-3 or TRBV12-4 and J usage is TRBJ1-2; D not resolved. The CDR3 spans 13 residues. V lost 7 bases and J lost 4, with 13 bases in between. The CDR3 loop is CASNRGGGYGYTF. The CDR3 coding sequence is TGTGCCAGCAACCGGGGTGGCGGCTATGGCTACACCTTC.

On this clone itself: This same CDR3 is encoded by further DNA sequences in the sample. This rearrangement joins TRBV28 to TRBJ1-2; no definite D call. Germline-derived CDR1 and CDR2 are MDHEN and SYDVKM. CDR3 length: 13 amino acids. The V gene lost 5 bases and the J gene lost 1 base, with 8 bases spanning the gap. The CDR3 DNA is TGTGCCAGCAGTCCCCCCGGTAACTATGGCTACACCTTC. Its protein product is CASSPPGNYGYTF.